This passage covers 5 T cell receptor beta chains from one sample sequenced in a study of CD8+ T cells in alopecia areata. cDNA prepared by RNA extraction and subsequent reverse transcription served as the template for sequencing. Data came from immunoSEQ multiplex PCR; TCRdb stores just in-frame clones and leaves some out. The sample lists hundreds of thousands of clones; around 62% were seen once. The material sequenced was CD4+ T cells sorted from blood, taken at week 0. The receptor set was obtained from a human donor with alopecia areata.

The chain couples TRBV6-5 to TRBJ1-2; tentatively, D is TRBD1 (6 bases). This CDR3 has 15 amino acids. Deletions cut 2 bases from V and 4 bases from J, with 14 bases between. Per germline, CDR1 MNHEY and CDR2 SVGAGI. The CDR3 nucleotides read TGTGCCAGCAGTTACCAACAGGGTGTCGGCTATGGCTACACCTTC. Protein sequence: CASSYQQGVGYGYTF.

Worth noting for this clone: This CDR3 is also generated by other DNA sequences in the sample. The chain employs TRBV9 and TRBJ1-5; possibly TRBD1 for D (6 bases). Germline lookup yields CDR1 SGDLS and CDR2 YYNGEE. The length of the CDR3 is 15 residues. V lost 2 bases to trimming and J lost 1 base, with 10 bases between them. The CDR3 nucleotides are TGTGCCAGCAGCGTCGCCGGGGGCAGCAATCAGCCCCAGCATTTT. Amino acids: CASSVAGGSNQPQHF.

The chain carries TRBV7-6 and TRBJ2-7, with 7 bases that match TRBD1. This CDR3 spans 14 amino acids. Germline loops: CDR1 SGHVS, CDR2 FNYEAQ. J lost 3 bases, V lost 5 bases, and 7 bases had no gene match. CDR3 amino acids: CASSARQGNYEQYF. For the CDR3, the DNA is TGTGCCAGCAGCGCCCGACAGGGAAACTACGAGCAGTACTTC.

The chain links TRBV5-1 to TRBJ2-3; TRBD1 agrees at 9 bases. This CDR3 spans 15 amino acids. Looked up from germline, CDR1 is SGHRS and CDR2 is YFSETQ. V gave up 3 bases and J gave up 4 bases; unmatched junction bases: 6. CDR3 coding DNA: TGCGCCAGCAGCTCGGGACAGGGAGTCTCAGATACGCAGTATTTT. Protein sequence: CASSSGQGVSDTQYF.

V gene TRBV7-9 combines with J gene TRBJ2-3; 12 bases map to TRBD2. Germline CDR1 is SEHNR and CDR2 is FQNEAQ (reference sequence). The CDR3 extends over 16 amino acids. With V trimmed by 4 bases and J by 3 bases, 5 bases remained unmatched. CDR3 residues: CASSSGLAGTTDTQYF. Here the CDR3 DNA reads TGTGCCAGCAGCTCTGGACTAGCGGGGACTACAGATACGCAGTATTTT.